Only a few counts were recorded for the clone carrying this T cell receptor (beta chain). The target antigen is unknown. Healthy Caucasians supplied all donations. MiXCR, applied by TCRdb to the 5' RACE reads, yields one record per CDR3 protein. The table has 1.5 million to 2 million distinct CDR3 sequences, about 31% seen once. This specimen belongs to a study of identical twins. Study findings and constraints: For cord blood, abundant beta clonotypes had fewer insertions, unlike memory repertoires, which showed none.

Germline assignment: CDR1 DFQATT and CDR2 SNEGSKA (reference sequence). J lost 9 bases, V lost 0 bases, and 13 bases had no gene match. This CDR3 region has 16 residues. Source material: cord blood. This chain joins TRBV20-1 and TRBJ2-1; 8 nucleotides agree with TRBD2. The origin of this receptor is a newborn girl in good health. The CDR3, as DNA: TGCAGTGCTAGAGATCCCCGCCGCGGGACTAGTAGTGAGCAGTTCTTC. The encoded protein is CSARDPRRGTSSEQFF.